In its sample, the clone carrying this TCR beta chain was seen a few times. Its specificity is not known. The V segment lost 5 bases and the J segment 0 bases; nucleotides outside the gene matches: 2. CDR3 length: 14 residues. The data derive from a study of T-cell memory formation after mild COVID-19. The study, taken as a whole, reports: Pre-infection memory held some responding clones, suggesting pre-existing cross-reactive T cells responded. Contracting CD4+ clones sat mainly in CM and EM; CD8+ in EMRA.

TCRdb reprocessed the 5' RACE reads with MiXCR, giving one entry per CDR3 protein. There are fewer than 250,000 distinct CDR3 sequences in the sample; roughly 15% occur only once, and over 2% lies in the top ten. Sequenced: PBMCs or a T cell subset sorted from them (not recorded which). The TCR comes from an adult woman who had mild COVID-19 (a few samples of this study predate the infection). Cell type and time point are not known. V usage is TRBV12-3 or TRBV12-4 and J usage is TRBJ2-3; 7 bases line up with TRBD1. The CDR3 region is CASSQGVSTDTQYF. The CDR3, as DNA: TGTGCCAGCAGTCAGGGGGTCAGCACAGATACGCAGTATTTT.